The 18 T cell receptor beta chains listed next were all sequenced from one sample in a study of blood T cell repertoires in COVID-19. Produced via immunoSEQ multiplex PCR; TCRdb's table is partial and in-frame only. The sample includes about 270,000 clones, about 89% of them seen just once. The sample taken for sequencing was peripheral blood. The receptor set was obtained from a man aged 45-65 years with acute or convalescent COVID-19.

This chain joins TRBV6-5 and TRBJ1-3; no clear D. Trimming cost V 10 bases and J 0 bases, with 13 bases left between them. Germline CDR1 and CDR2: MNHEY and SVGAGI. The CDR3 has 14 residues. The CDR3 protein is CAIGGVNSGNTIYF. The CDR3 DNA sequence: TGTGCCATCGGCGGGGTGAACTCTGGAAACACCATATATTTT.

The chain uses TRBV27 and TRBJ2-7; 9 bases fit TRBD2. The CDR3 has 13 residues. Germline assignment: CDR1 MNHEY and CDR2 SMNVEV (reference sequence). V was pared by 3 bases and J by 3 bases, with 0 bases of the junction left unmatched. CDR3 amino acids: CASSLTSGYEQYF. The CDR3 DNA is TGTGCCAGCAGTTTGACTAGCGGCTACGAGCAGTACTTC.

This rearrangement joins TRBV12-3 or TRBV12-4 to TRBJ1-5; D not resolved. The germline V and J ends were trimmed by 3 bases and 4 bases, with 7 bases remaining between them. This CDR3 has 13 residues. This CDR3 is CASSLVENQPQHF. For the CDR3, the DNA is TGTGCCAGCAGTTTGGTAGAAAATCAGCCCCAGCATTTT.

V is TRBV6-5 and J is TRBJ1-3; D is perhaps TRBD1 (5 bases). Trimming removed 7 bases at V and 6 bases at J, with 19 bases between. CDR3 length equals 15 residues. The germline CDR1 and CDR2 sequences are MNHEY and SVGAGI. Here the CDR3 DNA reads TGTGCCAGCACTCCCCTGGGGCAGGGCGAAAACACCATATATTTT. This encodes CASTPLGQGENTIYF.

V and J are TRBV6-1 and TRBJ1-6; 8 bases map to TRBD1. Germline V lookup: CDR1 MNHNS, CDR2 SASEGT. J was trimmed by 9 bases and V by 3 bases; bases with no gene match: 7. The CDR3 is 15 amino acids. The CDR3, as DNA: TGTGCCAGCAGTGATGGGTGGGACAGGATTTCACCCCTCCACTTT. As protein: CASSDGWDRISPLHF.

The chain uses TRBV30 and TRBJ1-1, with D tentatively TRBD1 (6 bases). Germline CDR1 reads GTSNPN; CDR2 reads SVGIG (reference sequence). CDR3 length: 13 amino acids. V dropped 3 bases and J dropped 2 bases, with 10 bases sitting between them. CDR3 in amino acids: CAWSRQENTEAFF. CDR3 DNA sequence: TGTGCCTGGAGCCGACAGGAAAACACTGAAGCTTTCTTT.

Only a few counts were recorded for this clone. J is TRBJ2-7 and V is TRBV21-1; the D call TRBD1 from the table was never checked on the DNA. TRBV21-1 is designated a pseudogene. This CDR3 is built from 16 residues. Written as DNA, the CDR3 is TGTGCCACTCCCCCACTATCCGGGACAGGGGGATACGAGCAGTACTTC. Protein sequence: CATPPLSGTGGYEQYF.

This clone was detected only a few times. The CDR3 DNA sequence: TGTGCCAGCAGCCAAGGGGACTACTATGGCTACACCTTC. Amino acid sequence: CASSQGDYYGYTF. The chain joins TRBV3-1 (or the pseudogene TRBV3-2) to TRBJ1-2, with D tentatively TRBD1 (5 bases). The V and J ends lost 1 base and 3 bases respectively, with 6 bases between them. Germline lookup yields CDR1 LGHDT and CDR2 YNNKEL (reference sequence). The CDR3 sequence is 13 residues long.

The gene calls are TRBV4-1 and TRBJ2-7; D call uncertain. The CDR3 consists of 16 residues. CDR1 and CDR2 (germline): MGHRA, YSYEKL. Trimming left V 1 base short and J 9 bases short, with 22 bases between. The CDR3 bases are TGCGCCAGCAGCCAAGCGGTTGTAGCTCCCGAACTCGGGCAGTACTTC. Its translation: CASSQAVVAPELGQYF.

This clone showed up just a few times. This chain connects TRBV5-1 to TRBJ1-2; the D is unclear. V lost 5 bases and J lost 7, with 18 bases in between. The CDR3 length is 14 residues. CDR1 and CDR2 from the germline V gene are SGHRS and YFSETQ. The CDR3 sequence is CASSPGYEGGGYTF. CDR3 nucleotides: TGCGCCAGCAGTCCAGGCTACGAGGGAGGTGGCTACACCTTC.

The genes are TRBV2 and TRBJ1-1, with D hard to call. V was cut by 10 bases and J by 11 bases, with 23 bases left in between. CDR3 size: 13 residues. Germline CDR1 reads SNHLY; CDR2 reads FYNNEI. The CDR3 DNA reads as TGTGCCACTTCACCTATGGACTCCAGCCGGGCTTTCTTT. It specifies CATSPMDSSRAFF.

This clone occurred many times. The J gene is TRBJ1-6, the V gene TRBV6-5, with D maybe TRBD1 (5 bases). The CDR3 contains 15 residues. Trimming took off 7 bases at V and 10 bases at J, with 20 bases between the two ends. From germline, CDR1 is MNHEY and CDR2 SVGAGI. The CDR3 region is CASKLRPGDLSPLHF. CDR3 DNA sequence: TGTGCCAGCAAGCTCCGACCGGGGGACCTCTCACCCCTCCACTTT.

The chain couples TRBV29-1 to TRBJ1-2, with 9 bases fitting TRBD1. CDR3 size: 14 residues. J was trimmed by 6 bases and V by 7 bases; bases with no gene match: 12. Germline CDR1 is SQVTM and CDR2 is ANQGSEA. The CDR3 protein is CSATGTGSPHGYTF. The CDR3 DNA sequence: TGCAGCGCCACAGGGACAGGGTCGCCTCATGGCTACACCTTC.

The chain recombines TRBV29-1 with TRBJ1-2, with D hard to call. This CDR3 contains 11 residues. Trimming removed 4 bases at V and 8 bases at J, with 11 bases between. Germline-derived CDR1 and CDR2 are SQVTM and ANQGSEA. The CDR3 bases are TGCAGCGTTGGGGTTGGAGGCGGCTACACCTTC. It encodes CSVGVGGGYTF.

The chain recombines TRBV5-1 with TRBJ1-1, with 9 bases aligning to TRBD1. Germline trimming cut 2 bases from V and 1 base from J; bases unmatched to any gene: 3. This CDR3 is 15 amino acids long. Germline values: CDR1 SGHRS, CDR2 YFSETQ. CDR3 region: CASSLQGAKNTEAFF. The CDR3 region has the DNA TGCGCCAGCAGCTTACAGGGGGCAAAGAACACTGAAGCTTTCTTT.

The chain links TRBV7-9 to TRBJ2-7, with no clear D. CDR3 length: 13 amino acids. V lost 4 bases to trimming and J lost 2 bases, with 9 bases between them. The V gene's germline CDR1 is SEHNR and CDR2 FQNEAQ (reference sequence). The CDR3 loop is CASSYPPAYEQYF. The CDR3 nucleotides are TGTGCCAGCAGCTACCCCCCGGCCTACGAGCAGTACTTC.

V and J are TRBV3-1 (or the pseudogene TRBV3-2) and TRBJ1-1; 10 bases fit TRBD1. The CDR3 contains 17 residues. V lost 2 bases and J lost 2; bases outside the gene matches: 8. The germline V gene has CDR1 LGHDT and CDR2 YNNKEL (reference sequence). CDR3 DNA sequence: TGTGCCAGCAGCCAAAATCCCCGGGACAGGGGCAACACTGAAGCTTTCTTT. Its translation is CASSQNPRDRGNTEAFF.

V usage is TRBV5-1 and J usage is TRBJ1-6; 9 bases line up with TRBD1. The CDR3 is made up of 15 amino acids. Germline CDR1 SGHRS, CDR2 YFSETQ. Unmatched junction bases numbered 7, after V lost 7 bases and J lost 5 bases. CDR3 in amino acids: CASAVQGAHNSPLHF. In DNA form, the CDR3 reads TGCGCCAGCGCCGTACAGGGGGCCCATAATTCACCCCTCCACTTT. Full variable domain (rest looked up from reference TRBV5-1 and TRBJ1-6): KAGVTQTPRYLIKTRGQQVTLSCSPISGHRSVSWYQQTPGQGLQFLFEYFSETQRNKGNFPGRFSGRQFSNSRSEMNVSTLELGDSALYLCASAVQGAHNSPLHFGNGTRLTVT.